Each of the 3 T cell receptor beta chains below was sequenced from the same sample in a study of blood T cell repertoires in COVID-19. Produced via immunoSEQ multiplex PCR; TCRdb's table is partial and in-frame only. The sample holds fewer than 50,000 clones, roughly nine tenths seen once. The sample was peripheral blood. These TCRs come from a human donor in a cohort sampled during active COVID-19.

The J gene is TRBJ2-1, the V gene TRBV12-5; 8 bases are a match to TRBD2. The germline V gene has CDR1 LGHNT and CDR2 FRNRAP. This CDR3 region has 13 residues. The ends lost 8 bases at V and 10 bases at J; junction bases unmatched: 10. The CDR3 is CASRGGNGQEQFF. CDR3 nucleotides: TGTGCTAGTCGGGGGGGCAATGGACAAGAGCAGTTCTTC.

CDR3 loop: CASSPSNQPQHF. The CDR3 coding sequence is TGTGCCAGCAGCCCGAGCAATCAGCCCCAGCATTTT. The J gene is TRBJ1-5, the V gene TRBV2; D gene ambiguous. Germline V CDR1 and CDR2: SNHLY, FYNNEI. The length of the CDR3 is 12 residues. The ends were cut back, 6 bases at V and 1 base at J, with 4 bases in the middle.

The chain links TRBV10-2 to TRBJ1-2; TRBD1 agrees at 8 bases. The V and J ends lost 5 bases and 7 bases, in that order; junction bases with no gene match: 9. Germline V gene data show CDR1 as WSHSY and CDR2 as SAAADI. The CDR3 loop spans 14 amino acids. The chain's CDR3 is CASSNYDRGRGYTF. The CDR3 bases are TGCGCCAGCAGTAACTATGACAGGGGCCGTGGCTACACCTTC.